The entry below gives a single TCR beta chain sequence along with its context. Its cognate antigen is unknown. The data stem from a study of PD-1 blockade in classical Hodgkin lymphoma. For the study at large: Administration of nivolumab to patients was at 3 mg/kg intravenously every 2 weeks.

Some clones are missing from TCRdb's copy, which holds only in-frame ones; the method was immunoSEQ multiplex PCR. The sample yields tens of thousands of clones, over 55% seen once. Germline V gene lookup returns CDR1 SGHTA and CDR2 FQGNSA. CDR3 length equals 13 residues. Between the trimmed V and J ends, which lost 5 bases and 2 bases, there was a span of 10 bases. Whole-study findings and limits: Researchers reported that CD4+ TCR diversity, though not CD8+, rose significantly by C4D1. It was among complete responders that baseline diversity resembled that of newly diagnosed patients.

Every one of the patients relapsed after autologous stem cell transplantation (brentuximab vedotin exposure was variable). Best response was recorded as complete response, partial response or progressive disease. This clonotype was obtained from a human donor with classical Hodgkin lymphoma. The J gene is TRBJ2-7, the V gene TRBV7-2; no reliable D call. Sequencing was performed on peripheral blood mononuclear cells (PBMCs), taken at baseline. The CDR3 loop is CASSRTGPYEQYF. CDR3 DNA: TGTGCCAGCAGCCGAACCGGGCCCTACGAGCAGTACTTC.